Listed below are T cell receptor beta chains from one sample, sequenced in a study of T cells in localized non-small cell lung cancer. The table came from immunoSEQ multiplex PCR; TCRdb's copy has only in-frame clones and leaves some out. The table has fewer than 100,000 clones, more than 75% seen once; the top ten hold approximately 9.6%. Material: peripheral blood, obtained before any cancer treatment. All receptors derive from a female donor at least 60 years old with stage I lung adenocarcinoma. CDR3s include the opening cysteine and the closing phenylalanine or tryptophan. D genes are given only for firm matches. Clone size, where shown, is once, few, many, or a class for clones that have expanded.

>TRBV11-2|few|12|TRBJ2-7|.
CASSFGESEQYF
TGTGCCAGCAGCTTCGGGGAGAGCGAGCAGTACTTC
>TRBV29-1|.|15|TRBJ2-1|TRBD2
CSVGRGGFSYNEQFF
TGCAGCGTTGGTCGGGGGGGTTTTTCCTACAATGAGCAGTTCTTC
>TRBV2|.|13|TRBJ1-2|.
CASSVFRVEGYTF
TGTGCCAGCAGTGTTTTCCGGGTAGAGGGCTACACCTTC
>TRBV9|.|14|TRBJ1-1|.
CASSSMATNTEAFF
TGTGCCAGCAGCTCAATGGCCACGAACACTGAAGCTTTCTTT
>TRBV14|once|13|TRBJ2-7|.
CASSLTTVGEQYF
TGTGCCAGCAGCCTCACGACGGTGGGCGAGCAGTACTTC
>TRBV7-2|.|17|TRBJ2-7|TRBD2
CASSLAAGLAGPYEQYF
TGTGCCAGCAGCTTAGCTGCTGGACTAGCGGGACCCTACGAGCAGTACTTC
>TRBV7-3|.|13|TRBJ2-1|.
CASSPGNFNEQFF
TGTGCCAGCAGCCCGGGTAATTTCAATGAGCAGTTCTTC
>TRBV7-9|.|13|TRBJ2-7|.
CASSFGGVIEQYF
TGTGCCAGCAGCTTCGGGGGAGTCATCGAGCAGTACTTC
>TRBV5-1|few|13|TRBJ1-1|.
CASSAGVGTEAFF
TGCGCCAGCAGCGCAGGGGTGGGCACTGAAGCTTTCTTT
>TRBV5-6|.|15|TRBJ2-7|.
CASSLVRASSYEQYF
TGTGCCAGCAGCTTGGTCAGGGCTAGCTCCTACGAGCAGTACTTC
>TRBV5-1|.|14|TRBJ2-2|.
CASSQTVTIGELFF
TGCGCCAGCAGCCAGACAGTAACAATCGGGGAGCTGTTTTTT
>TRBV27|.|15|TRBJ1-2|.
CASSLTGSGRYGYTF
TGTGCCAGCAGTTTAACAGGCTCCGGTCGCTATGGCTACACCTTC
>TRBV7-2|.|15|TRBJ1-3|.
CASSLAVQVANTIYF
TGTGCCAGCAGCTTAGCGGTGCAGGTCGCAAACACCATATATTTT
>TRBV28|.|16|TRBJ2-4|.
CASSLPGSLAKNIQYF
TGTGCCAGCAGTTTACCAGGGTCCTTAGCCAAAAACATTCAGTACTTC
>TRBV5-1|once|14|TRBJ2-7|.
CASSQDRRSYEQYF
TGCGCCAGCAGCCAAGACAGACGCTCCTACGAGCAGTACTTC
>TRBV28|.|12|TRBJ2-2|.
CATWDLTGELFF
TGTGCCACCTGGGACCTCACCGGGGAGCTGTTTTTT
>TRBV7-2|once|11|TRBJ2-5|TRBD2
CASSSLAGLYF
TGTGCCAGCAGCTCCCTAGCGGGCCTGTACTTC
>TRBV19|.|13|TRBJ2-2|.
CASSIVAAGELFF
TGTGCCAGTAGTATAGTTGCAGCCGGGGAGCTGTTTTTT
>TRBV15|.|15|TRBJ1-5|.
CATSRDRGEHQPQHF
TGTGCCACCAGCAGAGACAGGGGAGAGCATCAGCCCCAGCATTTT
>TRBV7-9|.|14|TRBJ2-7|.
CASSFGGGRNEQYF
TGTGCCAGCAGCTTTGGAGGAGGGAGGAACGAGCAGTACTTC
>TRBV7-2|once|14|TRBJ2-5|TRBD1
CASSSPGQGETQYF
TGTGCCAGCAGCTCCCCGGGACAGGGAGAGACCCAGTACTTC
>TRBV5-4|.|15|TRBJ1-1|.
CASRFLRGVNTEAFF
TGTGCCAGCAGATTCCTTCGGGGAGTGAACACTGAAGCTTTCTTT
>TRBV5-4|.|18|TRBJ1-2|.
CASSLAGAGSLGNYGYTF
TGTGCCAGCAGCTTGGCCGGGGCAGGGAGTTTGGGGAACTATGGCTACACCTTC
>TRBV11-2|.|14|TRBJ1-1|TRBD1
CASSQDRADTEAFF
TGTGCCAGCAGCCAGGACAGGGCTGACACTGAAGCTTTCTTT
>TRBV4-2|.|18|TRBJ2-1|.
CASSQDELDWSSYNEQFF
TGTGCCAGCAGCCAAGATGAGTTGGACTGGAGCTCCTACAATGAGCAGTTCTTC
>TRBV14|many|13|TRBJ1-4|TRBD1
CASSLGTGKKLFF
TGTGCCAGCAGCCTTGGGACAGGGAAAAAACTGTTTTTT
>TRBV5-1|.|14|TRBJ2-2|.
CASSWRANTGELFF
TGCGCCAGCAGCTGGAGAGCGAACACCGGGGAGCTGTTTTTT
>TRBV9|.|13|TRBJ2-5|.
CASSGVRQETQYF
TGTGCCAGCTCAGGGGTTCGCCAAGAGACCCAGTACTTC
>TRBV6-5|.|15|TRBJ1-5|.
CASSYDGQIGQPQHF
TGTGCCAGCAGTTATGATGGCCAGATTGGACAGCCCCAGCATTTT
>TRBV10-3|few|15|TRBJ2-3|TRBD1
CAISGGQESTDTQYF
TGTGCCATCAGTGGTGGACAGGAATCCACAGATACGCAGTATTTT
>TRBV9|.|15|TRBJ1-1|TRBD1
CASSGLGQGAVEAFF
TGTGCCAGCAGCGGCCTGGGACAGGGGGCCGTTGAAGCTTTCTTT
>TRBV19|once|15|TRBJ2-7|TRBD2
CASSPTGTTTYEQYF
TGTGCCAGTAGTCCCACCGGGACTACTACCTACGAGCAGTACTTC
>TRBV19|.|14|TRBJ1-2|TRBD1
CASSIPGTGSGYTF
TGTGCCAGTAGTATACCCGGGACAGGGAGCGGCTACACCTTC
>TRBV2|.|16|TRBJ2-2|.
CASSEGTVPNTGELFF
TGTGCCAGCAGTGAAGGGACGGTCCCGAACACCGGGGAGCTGTTTTTT
>TRBV6-6|.|14|TRBJ1-5|.
CASTGRAWDQPQHF
TGTGCCAGCACCGGACGGGCGTGGGATCAGCCCCAGCATTTT
>TRBV19|few|11|TRBJ2-7|.
CASSISGEQYF
TGTGCCAGTAGTATAAGTGGCGAGCAGTACTTC
>TRBV7-6|.|17|TRBJ2-1|TRBD2
CASSSRTSGNKDNEQFF
TGTGCCAGCAGCTCTAGGACTAGCGGGAACAAGGACAATGAGCAGTTCTTC
>TRBV2|few|14|TRBJ1-6|TRBD1
CASRGGQANSPLHF
TGTGCCAGCAGAGGGGGACAGGCTAATTCACCCCTCCACTTT
>TRBV7-2|.|15|TRBJ1-1|TRBD1
CASSLASRGATEAFF
TGTGCCAGCAGCTTAGCCAGCAGGGGGGCGACTGAAGCTTTCTTT
>TRBV19|once|14|TRBJ1-5|.
CASSILFAGQPQHF
TGTGCCAGTAGTATACTGTTCGCGGGTCAGCCCCAGCATTTT
>TRBV4-2|.|18|TRBJ2-2|TRBD2
CASSLSGTSGMDTGELFF
TGTGCCAGCAGCCTTTCCGGGACTAGCGGGATGGACACCGGGGAGCTGTTTTTT
>TRBV7-2|few|16|TRBJ2-3|.
CASSLEASSSTDTQYF
TGTGCCAGCAGCTTAGAGGCCAGCTCTAGCACAGATACGCAGTATTTT
>TRBV9|.|16|TRBJ2-1|TRBD2
CASSVGGGGAWNEQFF
TGTGCCAGCAGCGTAGGTGGCGGGGGGGCCTGGAATGAGCAGTTCTTC
>TRBV29-1|once|15|TRBJ2-7|.
CSVEGRQGTSYEQYF
TGCAGCGTTGAAGGCAGGCAGGGGACGTCCTACGAGCAGTACTTC
>TRBV27|.|16|TRBJ2-1|.
CASSPGSGLEWDEQFF
TGTGCCAGCAGTCCGGGTAGCGGCCTAGAATGGGATGAGCAGTTCTTC
>TRBV29-1|.|14|TRBJ1-3|TRBD1
CSVVTGFSGNTIYF
TGCAGCGTTGTGACAGGGTTCTCTGGAAACACCATATATTTT
>TRBV7-8|.|15|TRBJ1-2|.
CASSLHWTEAYGYTF
TGTGCCAGCAGCTTACACTGGACAGAGGCTTATGGCTACACCTTC
>TRBV19|.|14|TRBJ1-1|.
CASSIQGIGTEAFF
TGTGCCAGTAGTATACAAGGGATTGGTACTGAAGCTTTCTTT
>TRBV10-3|once|16|TRBJ2-3|.
CAISGVAAPTTDTQYF
TGTGCCATCAGTGGGGTCGCGGCACCGACCACAGATACGCAGTATTTT
>TRBV9|.|18|TRBJ1-3|TRBD1
CASSRSMDRAGIGNTIYF
TGTGCCAGCAGCCGTTCTATGGACAGGGCAGGCATTGGAAACACCATATATTTT
>TRBV21-1|.|16|TRBJ2-5|.
CASSSRTASGGKTQYF
TGTGCCAGCAGCTCCCGGACCGCTAGCGGGGGAAAGACCCAGTACTTC
>TRBV9|few|13|TRBJ1-1|TRBD1
CASSVAGTGEAFF
TGTGCCAGCAGCGTAGCAGGGACAGGGGAAGCTTTCTTT
>TRBV6-5|few|15|TRBJ1-2|TRBD1
CASSPGTGYGYGYTF
TGTGCCAGCAGTCCCGGGACAGGGTATGGCTATGGCTACACCTTC
>TRBV6-6|.|15|TRBJ2-7|TRBD1
CASSKSTGGTREQYF
TGTGCCAGCAGTAAGTCAACAGGGGGAACGCGCGAGCAGTACTTC